This entry concerns a single TCR beta chain. It lacks a known antigen. Base qualities are missing; no much larger clone stands one base away. TCRbeta CDR3 regions were amplified from genomic DNA by means of the immunoSEQ Assay, a bias-controlled multiplex PCR. The authors processed their data as follows. The number of nucleated cells in each sample was estimated from the amplification of reference gene primers within the assay. To quantify the absolute abundance of each unique TCRbeta CDR3 rearrangement, sequence reads were collapsed and filtered. For each sample, productive Simpson clonality was calculated by taking the square root of Simpson's diversity index across productive rearrangements. Here the immuneACCESS table is served through TCRdb, limited to in-frame sequences with V and J called. Missing clones are a known gap in these copies; in checked studies unresolved V genes cover under half, and the rest lacks a known reason. D and trimming were read from the DNA, whereas the V and J calls and clone size are those reported in that table. This sample gives about 200,000 clones in total; around 90% of them show up just once. The ten largest clones take up around 6.5% of the sample.

The CDR3 runs 16 residues from the cysteine to the phenylalanine. Of all the DNA, just the CDR3 is kept, 48 bases in frame from base 1. Relative to germline, V is missing 5 bases and J is missing 7 bases, with 13 bases of the junction outside any gene match. CDR1 and CDR2, looked up from the germline V gene (reference sequence), are SEHNR and FQNEAQ. The sample is drawn from a study of blood T cell repertoires in COVID-19 (TCRdb year 2020). Describing the broader study: Samples from collaborators originated in the United States, Italy and Spain and spanned both the acute and convalescent phases of COVID-19. The material from the prospective study consisted of cDNA or gDNA derived from T cells, B-cell-depleted T cells, or PBMCs. The dataset comprised deeply sampled blood TCRbeta repertoires from subjects exposed to, actively infected with, or recovered from COVID-19. The repertoires were made available in a free public database intended to serve as a resource for research on the immune response to SARS-CoV-2. The samples were drawn from the first 160 participants of the ongoing ImmuneRACE study and from 1,254 subjects provided by 6 global collaborators. Nearly every sample came with metadata listing a de-identified subject ID, COVID-19 status, age in years and sex. Where available, HLA class I and class II types were obtained from metadata supplied by the sample provider rather than from assay-based typing.

General findings and caveats noted by the study authors: The quantity of clinical and demographic metadata differed by source and by participant and was supplied without curation.

A second Seattle source provided samples from volunteer blood donors who had recovered from COVID-19. Whole blood was collected in K2EDTA tubes by collaborating institutions according to the institutions' own protocols. For TCRbeta analysis, collaborators shipped samples in one of three forms: frozen whole blood, isolated PBMCs, or DNA extracted from either of those sample types. Source material: peripheral blood. This receptor was taken from a man aged 55 to 70 who had recovered from COVID-19. The chain is made from TRBV7-9 and TRBJ1-5, with 8 bases matching TRBD1. Here the CDR3 is given as CASSQREGQGRQPQHF. The nucleotides are TGTGCCAGCAGCCAGAGGGAAGGACAGGGAAGACAGCCCCAGCATTTT.